This T cell receptor (beta chain) originates from a study of CD8 T cells in ankylosing spondylitis (dated by TCRdb to the late 2010s). Broadly, across the study: To find TCR variants linked to disease, the study profiled T cell receptor beta repertoires in ankylosing spondylitis patients and healthy donors. Peripheral blood samples were taken, and synovial fluid was additionally collected from ankylosing spondylitis patients. In total, the full study cohort was made up of some 100 healthy donors and 25 ankylosing spondylitis patients.

This clonotype was detected a few times. Which antigen it targets is not known. No quality values exist for individual bases; no much larger clone is one base distant. The CDR3 sequence holds 15 residues, the cysteine and phenylalanine included. Of the read, only the CDR3 DNA is kept; its 45 bases are in frame from base 1. CDR1 SGHDN and CDR2 FVKESK are derived from the germline V gene. The junction shows trimming of 1 base on V and 1 base on J, plus 8 bases between the germline ends. Sequenced using an Illumina HiSeq 2500. Quantitative 5'-RACE with molecular barcodes was the method used to prepare the TCR beta libraries. As for the original processing: A new computational method based on a probabilistic model of VDJ rearrangement was used to identify disease-linked TCR variants. TCRdb handled the public reads itself, with Q25 trimming in fastp and clone calling in MiXCR, and kept productive beta chains. Every CDR3 protein is listed once, alongside the most common genes and DNA of its rows. These V and J calls derive from TCRdb rather than the authors' analysis. Counted in this sample were 290,000 or so distinct CDR3 sequences; less than 25% of them appeared once. In total, the top ten clones hold around 3.2% of the sample.

Overall results and qualifications from the work: The disease-linked clones showed a CD8+ phenotype and occurred at relatively low frequencies in peripheral blood. Significant enrichment of the disease-linked clones was reported in matched synovial fluid samples from ankylosing spondylitis patients. Some motif variants had previously been reported in the synovial fluid and blood of reactive arthritis patients, which suggests shared mechanisms of disease initiation. Blood from ankylosing spondylitis patients appeared to be characterized by a TCR beta motif made up of several highly homologous amino acid variants.

Sequenced input: blood, either unsorted or a sorted T cell fraction (not recorded which). The chain employs TRBV14 and TRBJ2-1; the D gene lacks a confident call. This receptor was taken from a female donor with ankylosing spondylitis or in good health (not recorded which). The nucleotide sequence reads TGTGCCAGCAGCCAAGTCCGCACTTCCTACAATGAGCAGTTCTTC. This yields the protein CASSQVRTSYNEQFF.